This TCR beta chain was captured by sequencing in a study of CD8+ T cells in alopecia areata. With 5 bases removed from V and 5 bases from J, the gap between germline ends came to 4 bases. The CDR3 contains 11 residues. The germline V gene encodes CDR1 PRHDT and CDR2 FYEKMQ (reference sequence). There are a few counts of this clone. Extracted RNA was reverse transcribed into cDNA, the sequencing template. Measured with immunoSEQ multiplex PCR; TCRdb has only the in-frame clones, and not every one. The sample includes some 22,000 clones, 50% to 55% of them seen just once. The clonotype comes from a human donor with alopecia areata. This sequence joins TRBV13 and TRBJ2-1; D is unresolved. The sample comprised NKG2D-high CD8+ T cells sorted from blood. CDR3 sequence reads: CASSPDNEQFF. The CDR3 bases are TGTGCCAGCAGCCCCGACAATGAGCAGTTCTTC.